The clone carrying this TCR beta chain has only a few counts. CDR3 length: 14 amino acids. Germline V gives CDR1 SGHRS, CDR2 YFSETQ. Trimming cost V 0 bases and J 6 bases, with 12 bases left between them. This record belongs to a study of blood T cells in healthy people across ages. A second PCR of about 7 to 12 cycles used a sample-barcoded 5' primer and a J-beta primer mix. TCRdb passed the 5' RACE reads through MiXCR, listing each CDR3 protein once. This table has about 1.1 million distinct CDR3 sequences, roughly two fifths appearing once. Sequenced material: blood. This TCR was sampled from a man aged 18-30 years in good health. The J gene is TRBJ2-5, the V gene TRBV5-1; no clear D. The CDR3 sequence: CASSLAARMQTQYF. CDR3 bases: TGCGCCAGCAGCTTGGCTGCCAGGATGCAGACCCAGTACTTC.